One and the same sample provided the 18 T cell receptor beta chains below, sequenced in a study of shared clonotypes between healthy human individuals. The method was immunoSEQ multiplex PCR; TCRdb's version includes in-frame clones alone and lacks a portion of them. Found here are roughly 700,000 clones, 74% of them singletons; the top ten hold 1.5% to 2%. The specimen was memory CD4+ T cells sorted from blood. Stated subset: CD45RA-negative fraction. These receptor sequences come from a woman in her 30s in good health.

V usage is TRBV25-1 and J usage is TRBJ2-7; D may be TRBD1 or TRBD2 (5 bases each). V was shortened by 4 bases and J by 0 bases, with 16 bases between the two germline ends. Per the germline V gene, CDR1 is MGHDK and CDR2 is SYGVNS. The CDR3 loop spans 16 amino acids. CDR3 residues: CASSGFGTQSSYEQYF. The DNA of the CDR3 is TGTGCCAGCAGTGGGTTCGGGACGCAGAGCTCCTACGAGCAGTACTTC.

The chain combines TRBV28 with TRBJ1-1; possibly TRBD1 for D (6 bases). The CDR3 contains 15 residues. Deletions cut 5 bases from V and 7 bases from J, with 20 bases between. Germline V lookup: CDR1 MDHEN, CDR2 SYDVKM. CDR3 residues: CASSAPVQGRYEAFF. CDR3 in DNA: TGTGCCAGCAGTGCCCCGGTACAGGGCCGATATGAAGCTTTCTTT.

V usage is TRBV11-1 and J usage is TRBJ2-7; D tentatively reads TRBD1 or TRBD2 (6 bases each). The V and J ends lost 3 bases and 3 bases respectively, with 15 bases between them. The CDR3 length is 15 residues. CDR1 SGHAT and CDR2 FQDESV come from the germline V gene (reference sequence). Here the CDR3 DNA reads TGTGCCAGCAGCTTGCTCGGGGGCCCAGGCTACGAGCAGTACTTC. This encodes CASSLLGGPGYEQYF.

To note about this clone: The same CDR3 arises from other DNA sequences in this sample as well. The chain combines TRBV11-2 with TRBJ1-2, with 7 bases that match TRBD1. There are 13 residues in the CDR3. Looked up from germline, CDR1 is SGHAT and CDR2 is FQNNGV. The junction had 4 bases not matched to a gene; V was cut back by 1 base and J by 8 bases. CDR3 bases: TGTGCCAGCAGCTTAGGGCAGGGGGAAGGCTACACCTTC. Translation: CASSLGQGEGYTF.

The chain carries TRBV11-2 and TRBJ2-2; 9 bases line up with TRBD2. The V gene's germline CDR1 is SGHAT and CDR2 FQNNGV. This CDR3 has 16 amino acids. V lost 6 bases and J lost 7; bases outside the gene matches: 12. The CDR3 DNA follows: TGTGCCAGCAGGTCTCTGGCTAGCGGGAAAAACGGGGAGCTGTTTTTT. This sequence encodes CASRSLASGKNGELFF.

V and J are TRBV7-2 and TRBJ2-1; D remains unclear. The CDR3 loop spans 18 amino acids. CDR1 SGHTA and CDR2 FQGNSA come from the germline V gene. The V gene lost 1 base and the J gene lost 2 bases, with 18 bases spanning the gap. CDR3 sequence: CASSLGPPGGSTYNEQFF. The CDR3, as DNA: TGTGCCAGCAGCTTAGGGCCGCCGGGCGGTTCTACCTACAATGAGCAGTTCTTC.

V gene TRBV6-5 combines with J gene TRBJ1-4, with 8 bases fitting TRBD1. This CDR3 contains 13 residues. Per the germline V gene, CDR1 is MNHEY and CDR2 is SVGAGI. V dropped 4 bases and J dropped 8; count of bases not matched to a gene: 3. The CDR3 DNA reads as TGTGCCAGCAGTTCCCGGACAGGGGAAAAACTGTTTTTT. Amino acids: CASSSRTGEKLFF.

For the CDR3, the DNA is TGCGCCAGCAGCCCGCAGGGCCTCAAGAACACTGAAGCTTTCTTT. Its translation is CASSPQGLKNTEAFF. J is TRBJ1-1 and V is TRBV5-1, with D perhaps TRBD1 (5 bases). The CDR3 spans 15 residues. Trimming removed 4 bases from V and 1 base from J, with 14 bases in between. The germline V gene encodes CDR1 SGHRS and CDR2 YFSETQ.

The CDR3 loop reads CATLGRLASDTQYF. CDR3 bases: TGCGCCACCCTAGGGAGACTAGCGTCAGATACGCAGTATTTT. The V and J genes are TRBV10-2 and TRBJ2-3; 8 nucleotides line up with TRBD2. Germline V gene sequence: CDR1 WSHSY, CDR2 SAAADI. The CDR3 is made up of 14 amino acids. Trimming took 10 bases from V and 4 from J; bases not matched to a gene: 10.

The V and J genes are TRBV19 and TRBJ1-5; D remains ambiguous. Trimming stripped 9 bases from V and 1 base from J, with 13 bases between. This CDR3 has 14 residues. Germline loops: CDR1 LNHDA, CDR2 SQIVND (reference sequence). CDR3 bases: TGTGCCAGCTCCCCCCGGGAGAGCAATCAGCCCCAGCATTTT. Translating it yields CASSPRESNQPQHF.

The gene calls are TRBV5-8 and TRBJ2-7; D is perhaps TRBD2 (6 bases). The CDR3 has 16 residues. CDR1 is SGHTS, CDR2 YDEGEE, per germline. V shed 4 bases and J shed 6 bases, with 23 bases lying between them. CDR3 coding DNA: TGTGCCAGCAGCCCATTCTCCCGGAGCGGGCGGGGCGAGCAGTACTTC. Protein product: CASSPFSRSGRGEQYF.

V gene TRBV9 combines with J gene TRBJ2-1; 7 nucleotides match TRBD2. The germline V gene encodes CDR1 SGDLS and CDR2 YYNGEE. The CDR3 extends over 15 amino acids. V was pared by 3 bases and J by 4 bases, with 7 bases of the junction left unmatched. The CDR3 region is CASSASTSVYNEQFF. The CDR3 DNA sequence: TGTGCCAGCAGCGCATCCACTAGCGTTTACAATGAGCAGTTCTTC.

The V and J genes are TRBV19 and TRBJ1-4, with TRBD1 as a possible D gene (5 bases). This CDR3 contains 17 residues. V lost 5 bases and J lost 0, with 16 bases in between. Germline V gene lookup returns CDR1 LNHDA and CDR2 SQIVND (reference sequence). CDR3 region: CASSPWGGDATNEKLFF. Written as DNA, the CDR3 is TGTGCCAGTAGTCCCTGGGGAGGGGATGCAACTAATGAAAAACTGTTTTTT. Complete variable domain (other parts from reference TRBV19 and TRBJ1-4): DGGITQSPKYLFRKEGQNVTLSCEQNLNHDAMYWYRQDPGQGLRLIYYSQIVNDFQKGDIAEGYSVSREKKESFPLTVTSAQKNPTAFYLCASSPWGGDATNEKLFFGSGTQLSVL.

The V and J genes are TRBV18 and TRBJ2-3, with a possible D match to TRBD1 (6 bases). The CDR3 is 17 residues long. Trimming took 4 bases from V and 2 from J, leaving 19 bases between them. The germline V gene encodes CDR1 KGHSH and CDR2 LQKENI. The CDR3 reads CASSLTLQGSNTDTQYF. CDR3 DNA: TGTGCCAGCTCACTGACGTTACAGGGCTCTAACACAGATACGCAGTATTTT.

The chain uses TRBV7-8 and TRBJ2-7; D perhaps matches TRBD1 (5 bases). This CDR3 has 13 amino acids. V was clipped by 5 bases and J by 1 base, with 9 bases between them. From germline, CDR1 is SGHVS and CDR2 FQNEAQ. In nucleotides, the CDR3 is TGTGCCAGCAGCCCCAGGGTTTCCTACGAGCAGTACTTC. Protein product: CASSPRVSYEQYF.

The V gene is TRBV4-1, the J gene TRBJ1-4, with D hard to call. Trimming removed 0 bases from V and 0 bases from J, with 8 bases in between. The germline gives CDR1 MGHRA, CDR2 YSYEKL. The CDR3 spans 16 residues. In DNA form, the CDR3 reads TGCGCCAGCAGCCAAGATAACACAGCAACTAATGAAAAACTGTTTTTT. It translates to CASSQDNTATNEKLFF.

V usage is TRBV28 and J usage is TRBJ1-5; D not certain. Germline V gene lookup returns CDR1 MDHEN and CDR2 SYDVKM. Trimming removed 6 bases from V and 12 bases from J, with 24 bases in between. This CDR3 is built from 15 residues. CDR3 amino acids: CASRHPPPAGILQHF. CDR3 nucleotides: TGTGCCAGCAGACATCCCCCCCCCGCCGGGATTCTCCAGCATTTT.

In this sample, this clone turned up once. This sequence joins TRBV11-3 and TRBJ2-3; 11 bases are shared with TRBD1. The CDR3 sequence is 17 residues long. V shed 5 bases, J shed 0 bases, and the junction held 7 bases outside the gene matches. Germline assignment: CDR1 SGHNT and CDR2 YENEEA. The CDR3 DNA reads TGTGCCAGCAGCCCGGGGACAGGGGGAAGGAGCACAGATACGCAGTATTTT. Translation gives CASSPGTGGRSTDTQYF.